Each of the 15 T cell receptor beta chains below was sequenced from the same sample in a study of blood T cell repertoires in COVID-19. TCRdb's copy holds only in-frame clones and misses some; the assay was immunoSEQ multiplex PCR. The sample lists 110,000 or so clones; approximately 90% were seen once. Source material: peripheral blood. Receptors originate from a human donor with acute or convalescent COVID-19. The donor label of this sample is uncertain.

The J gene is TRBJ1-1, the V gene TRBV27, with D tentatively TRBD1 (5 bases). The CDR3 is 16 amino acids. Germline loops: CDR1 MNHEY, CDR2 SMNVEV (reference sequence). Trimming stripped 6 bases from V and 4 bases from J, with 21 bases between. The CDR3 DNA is TGTGCCAGCAGCCCTATCTCAGGGTACTTGACCACTGAAGCTTTCTTT. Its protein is CASSPISGYLTTEAFF.

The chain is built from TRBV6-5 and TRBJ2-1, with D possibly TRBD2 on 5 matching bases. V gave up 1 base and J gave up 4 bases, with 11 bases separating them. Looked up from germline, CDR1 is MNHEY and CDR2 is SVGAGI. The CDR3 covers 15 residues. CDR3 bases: TGTGCCAGCAGTTACTTCGAGGGAAGGTACAATGAGCAGTTCTTC. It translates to CASSYFEGRYNEQFF.

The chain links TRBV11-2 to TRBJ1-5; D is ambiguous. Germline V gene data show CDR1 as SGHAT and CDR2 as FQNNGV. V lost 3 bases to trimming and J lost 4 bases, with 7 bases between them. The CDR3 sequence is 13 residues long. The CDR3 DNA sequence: TGTGCCAGCAGCTTCGGGGTTAATCAGCCCCAGCATTTT. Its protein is CASSFGVNQPQHF.

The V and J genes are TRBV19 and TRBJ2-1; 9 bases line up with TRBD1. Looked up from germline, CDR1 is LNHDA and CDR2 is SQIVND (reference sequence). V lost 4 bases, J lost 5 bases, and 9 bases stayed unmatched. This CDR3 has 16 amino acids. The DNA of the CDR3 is TGTGCCAGTAGTACCCAAGGACAGGGGATGCACAATGAGCAGTTCTTC. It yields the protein CASSTQGQGMHNEQFF.

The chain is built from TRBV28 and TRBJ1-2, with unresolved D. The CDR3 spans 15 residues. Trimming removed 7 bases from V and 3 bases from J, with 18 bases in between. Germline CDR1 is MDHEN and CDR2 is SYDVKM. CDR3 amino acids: CASISWAGEHYGYTF. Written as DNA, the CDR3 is TGTGCCAGCATCTCCTGGGCGGGAGAACACTATGGCTACACCTTC.

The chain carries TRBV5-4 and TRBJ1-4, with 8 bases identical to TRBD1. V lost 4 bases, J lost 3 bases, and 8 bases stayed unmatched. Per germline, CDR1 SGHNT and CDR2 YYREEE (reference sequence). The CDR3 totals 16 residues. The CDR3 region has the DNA TGTGCCAGCAGCCACTCGTTGGGACAGGCTAATGAAAAACTGTTTTTT. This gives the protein CASSHSLGQANEKLFF.

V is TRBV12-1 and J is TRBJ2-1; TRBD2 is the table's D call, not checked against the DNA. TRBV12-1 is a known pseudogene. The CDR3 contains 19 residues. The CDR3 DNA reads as TGTGCCAGCAGCTTCCGGAGAGTGGAAGTGACCCGCTCCTACAATGAGCAGTTCTTC. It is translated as CASSFRRVEVTRSYNEQFF.

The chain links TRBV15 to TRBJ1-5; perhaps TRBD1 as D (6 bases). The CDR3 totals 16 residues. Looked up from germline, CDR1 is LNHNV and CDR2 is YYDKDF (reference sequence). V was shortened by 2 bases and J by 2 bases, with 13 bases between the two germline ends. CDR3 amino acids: CATSRRRDIGNQPQHF. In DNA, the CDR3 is TGTGCCACCAGCAGAAGAAGGGACATAGGCAATCAGCCCCAGCATTTT.

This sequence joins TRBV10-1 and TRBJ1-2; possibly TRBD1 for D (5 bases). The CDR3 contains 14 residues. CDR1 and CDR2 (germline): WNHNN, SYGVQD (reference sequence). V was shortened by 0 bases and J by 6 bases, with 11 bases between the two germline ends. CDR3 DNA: TGCGCCAGCAGTGAGTCGGGGGGGGGTAATGGCTACACCTTC. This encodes CASSESGGGNGYTF.

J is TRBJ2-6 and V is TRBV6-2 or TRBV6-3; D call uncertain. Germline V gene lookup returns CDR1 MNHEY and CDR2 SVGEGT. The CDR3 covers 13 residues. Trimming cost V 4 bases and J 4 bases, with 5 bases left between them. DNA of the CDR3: TGTGCCAGCAGTTTGTCAGGGGCCAACGTCCTGACTTTC. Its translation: CASSLSGANVLTF.

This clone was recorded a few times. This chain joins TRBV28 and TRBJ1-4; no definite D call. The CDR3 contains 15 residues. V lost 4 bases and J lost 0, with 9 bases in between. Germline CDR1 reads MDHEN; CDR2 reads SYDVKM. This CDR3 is CASSSPGTTNEKLFF. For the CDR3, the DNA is TGTGCCAGCAGTTCCCCGGGGACAACTAATGAAAAACTGTTTTTT.

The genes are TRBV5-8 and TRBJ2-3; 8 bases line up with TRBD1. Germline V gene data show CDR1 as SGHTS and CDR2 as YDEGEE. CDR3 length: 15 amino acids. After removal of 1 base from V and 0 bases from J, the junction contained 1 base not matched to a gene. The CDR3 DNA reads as TGTGCCAGCAGCTTGCAGGGGGCCAGCACAGATACGCAGTATTTT. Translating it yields CASSLQGASTDTQYF.

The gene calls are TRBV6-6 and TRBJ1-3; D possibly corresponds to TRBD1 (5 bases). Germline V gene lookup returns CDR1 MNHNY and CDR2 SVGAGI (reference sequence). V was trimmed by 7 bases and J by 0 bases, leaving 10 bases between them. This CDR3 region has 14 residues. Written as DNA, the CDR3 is TGTGCCAGCACCAAACAGGCCTCTGGAAACACCATATATTTT. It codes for CASTKQASGNTIYF.

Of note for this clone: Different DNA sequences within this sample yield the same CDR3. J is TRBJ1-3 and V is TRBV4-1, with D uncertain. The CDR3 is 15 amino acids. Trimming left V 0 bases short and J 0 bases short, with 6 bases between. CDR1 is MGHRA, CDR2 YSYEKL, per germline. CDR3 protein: CASSQDLSSGNTIYF. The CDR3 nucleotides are TGCGCCAGCAGCCAAGATCTTAGCTCTGGAAACACCATATATTTT.

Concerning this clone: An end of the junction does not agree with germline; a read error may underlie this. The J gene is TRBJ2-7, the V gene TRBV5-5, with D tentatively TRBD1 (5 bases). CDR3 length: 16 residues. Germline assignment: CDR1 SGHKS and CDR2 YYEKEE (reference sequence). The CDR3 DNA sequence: TGTGCCAGCATCTTGGGTCCCCTGACAGTTTACTACGAGCAGTACTTC. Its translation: CASILGPLTVYYEQYF.